This entry lists 2 T cell receptor beta chains sequenced from one sample in a study of cytomegalovirus exposure and HLA in healthy donors. The study ran its PCR with 60 Vbeta and 13 Jbeta primers. Method: immunoSEQ multiplex PCR; TCRdb's copy keeps in-frame clones and lacks some. The sample holds about 140,000 clones, more than 75% seen once. Sequencing input: PBMCs. These TCRs come from a man aged 40-55 years in good health and CMV-seronegative.

This clone turned up a few times. The gene calls are TRBV28 and TRBJ1-1; a weak D match, TRBD1 (6 bases). Germline loops: CDR1 MDHEN, CDR2 SYDVKM. V was shortened by 3 bases and J by 0 bases, with 14 bases between the two germline ends. The CDR3 loop spans 16 amino acids. In DNA, the CDR3 is TGTGCCAGCAGTTTTGGACTGGACAGATTGAACACTGAAGCTTTCTTT. Its protein product is CASSFGLDRLNTEAFF.

V usage is TRBV4-2 and J usage is TRBJ2-1, with D possibly being TRBD2 (7 bases). This CDR3 has 15 amino acids. Per germline, CDR1 LGHNA and CDR2 YNFKEQ. V gave up 3 bases and J gave up 5 bases, with 14 bases separating them. The CDR3 loop reads CASSQVWGGNNEQFF. CDR3 coding DNA: TGTGCCAGCAGCCAGGTTTGGGGGGGCAACAATGAGCAGTTCTTC.